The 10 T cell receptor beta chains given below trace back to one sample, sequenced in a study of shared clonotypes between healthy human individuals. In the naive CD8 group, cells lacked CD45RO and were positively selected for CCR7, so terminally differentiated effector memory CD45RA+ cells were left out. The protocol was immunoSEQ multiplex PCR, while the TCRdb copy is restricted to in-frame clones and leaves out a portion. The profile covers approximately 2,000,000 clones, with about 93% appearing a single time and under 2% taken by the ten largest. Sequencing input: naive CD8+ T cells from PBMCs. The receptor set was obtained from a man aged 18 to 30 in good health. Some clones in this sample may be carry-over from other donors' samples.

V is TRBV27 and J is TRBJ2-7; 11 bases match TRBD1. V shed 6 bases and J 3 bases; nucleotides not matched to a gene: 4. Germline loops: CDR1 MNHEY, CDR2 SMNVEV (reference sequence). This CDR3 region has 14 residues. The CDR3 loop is CASRRGTGGYEQYF. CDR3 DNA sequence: TGTGCCAGCAGAAGGGGGACAGGGGGCTACGAGCAGTACTTC.

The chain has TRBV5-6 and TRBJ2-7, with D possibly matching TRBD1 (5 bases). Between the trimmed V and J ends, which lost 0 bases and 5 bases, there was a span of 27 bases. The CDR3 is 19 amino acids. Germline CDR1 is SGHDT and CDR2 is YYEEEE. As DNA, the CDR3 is TGTGCCAGCAGCTTGGCTACCCCTACACTTTCGGCAGGGAACAACGAGCAGTACTTC. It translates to CASSLATPTLSAGNNEQYF.

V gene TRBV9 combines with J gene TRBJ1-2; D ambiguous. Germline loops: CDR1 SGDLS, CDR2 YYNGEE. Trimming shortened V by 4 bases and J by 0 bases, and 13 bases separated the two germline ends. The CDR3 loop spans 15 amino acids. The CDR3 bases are TGTGCCAGCAGCCTCGGAGGAGGACCTAACTATGGCTACACCTTC. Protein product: CASSLGGGPNYGYTF. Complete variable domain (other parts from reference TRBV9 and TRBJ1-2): DSGVTQTPKHLITATGQRVTLRCSPRSGDLSVYWYQQSLDQGLQFLIQYYNGEERAKGNILERFSAQQFPDLHSELNLSSLELGDSALYFCASSLGGGPNYGYTFGSGTRLTVV.

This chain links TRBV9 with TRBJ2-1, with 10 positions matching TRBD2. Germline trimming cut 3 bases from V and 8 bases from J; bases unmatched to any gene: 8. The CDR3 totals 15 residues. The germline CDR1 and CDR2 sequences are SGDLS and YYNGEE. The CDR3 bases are TGTGCCAGCAGCGCCGGTAGCGGGAGGTCGGATGAGCAGTTCTTC. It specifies CASSAGSGRSDEQFF. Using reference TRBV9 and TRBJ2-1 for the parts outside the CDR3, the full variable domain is DSGVTQTPKHLITATGQRVTLRCSPRSGDLSVYWYQQSLDQGLQFLIQYYNGEERAKGNILERFSAQQFPDLHSELNLSSLELGDSALYFCASSAGSGRSDEQFFGPGTRLTVL.

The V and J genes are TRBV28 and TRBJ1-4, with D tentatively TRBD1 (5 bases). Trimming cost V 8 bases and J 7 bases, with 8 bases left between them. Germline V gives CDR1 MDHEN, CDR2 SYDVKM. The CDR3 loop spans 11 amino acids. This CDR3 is CASGRVEKLFF. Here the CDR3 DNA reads TGTGCCAGCGGCAGGGTTGAAAAACTGTTTTTT.

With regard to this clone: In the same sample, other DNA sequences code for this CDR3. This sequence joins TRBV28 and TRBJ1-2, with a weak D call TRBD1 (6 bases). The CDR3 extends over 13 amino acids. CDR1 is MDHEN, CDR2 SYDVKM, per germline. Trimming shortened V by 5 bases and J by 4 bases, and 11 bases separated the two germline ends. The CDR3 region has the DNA TGTGCCAGCAGTCCCGGACAGATCTATGGCTACACCTTC. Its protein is CASSPGQIYGYTF.

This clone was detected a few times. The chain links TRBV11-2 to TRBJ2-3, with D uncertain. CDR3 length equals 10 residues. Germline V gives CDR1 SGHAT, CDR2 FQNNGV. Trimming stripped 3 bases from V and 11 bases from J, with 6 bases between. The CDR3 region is CASSFPRQYF. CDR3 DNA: TGTGCCAGCAGCTTCCCCAGGCAGTATTTT.

The CDR3 nucleotides are TGTGCCAGCAGTGTGGAGGGGGGGAACTCGGACGGCTACACCTTC. Residues: CASSVEGGNSDGYTF. This chain links TRBV2 with TRBJ1-2; maybe TRBD1 (6 bases). The germline gives CDR1 SNHLY, CDR2 FYNNEI. Trimming removed 4 bases at V and 8 bases at J, with 20 bases between. The CDR3 sequence is 15 residues long. Looking up the rest from reference TRBV2 and TRBJ1-2 gives the full variable domain: EPEVTQTPSHQVTQMGQEVILRCVPISNHLYFYWYRQILGQKVEFLVSFYNNEISEKSEIFDDQFSVERPDGSNFTLKIRSTKLEDSAMYFCASSVEGGNSDGYTFGSGTRLTVV.

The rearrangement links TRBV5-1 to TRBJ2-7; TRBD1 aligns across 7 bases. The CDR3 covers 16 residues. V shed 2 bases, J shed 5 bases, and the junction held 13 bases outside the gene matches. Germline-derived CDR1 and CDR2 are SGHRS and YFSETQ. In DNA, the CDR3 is TGCGCCAGCAGCTTCTGGGAAGGGGGCGTTAAGGACGAGCAGTACTTC. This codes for CASSFWEGGVKDEQYF.

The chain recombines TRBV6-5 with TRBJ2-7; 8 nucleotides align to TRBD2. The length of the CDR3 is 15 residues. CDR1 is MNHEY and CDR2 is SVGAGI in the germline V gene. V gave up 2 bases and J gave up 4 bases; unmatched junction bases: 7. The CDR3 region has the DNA TGTGCCAGCAGTTACGGACTAGCAACCGATTACGAGCAGTACTTC. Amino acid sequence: CASSYGLATDYEQYF.